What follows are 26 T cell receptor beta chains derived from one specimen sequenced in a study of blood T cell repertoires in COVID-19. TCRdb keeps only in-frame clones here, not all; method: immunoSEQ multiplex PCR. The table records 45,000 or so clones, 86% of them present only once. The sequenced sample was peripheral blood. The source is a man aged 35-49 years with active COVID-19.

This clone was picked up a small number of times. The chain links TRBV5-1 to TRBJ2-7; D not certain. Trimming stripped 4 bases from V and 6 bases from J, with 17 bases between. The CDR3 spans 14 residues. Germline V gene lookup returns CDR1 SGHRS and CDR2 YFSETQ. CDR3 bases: TGCGCCAGCAGCCCCCTACCCCTGGTCTCCGAGCAGTACTTC. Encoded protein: CASSPLPLVSEQYF.

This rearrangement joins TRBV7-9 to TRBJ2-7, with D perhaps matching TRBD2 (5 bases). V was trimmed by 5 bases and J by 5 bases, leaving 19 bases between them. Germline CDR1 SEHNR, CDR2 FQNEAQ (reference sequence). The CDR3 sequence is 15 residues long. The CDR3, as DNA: TGTGCCAGCAGCGGAACGATACTAGGGTTACACGAGCAGTACTTC. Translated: CASSGTILGLHEQYF.

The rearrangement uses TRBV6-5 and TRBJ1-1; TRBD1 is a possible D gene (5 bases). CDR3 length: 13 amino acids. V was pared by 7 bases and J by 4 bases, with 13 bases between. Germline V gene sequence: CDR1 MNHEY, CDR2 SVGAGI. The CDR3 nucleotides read TGTGCCAGCACCGAAGGAGGGGTCACTGAAGCTTTCTTT. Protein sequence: CASTEGGVTEAFF.

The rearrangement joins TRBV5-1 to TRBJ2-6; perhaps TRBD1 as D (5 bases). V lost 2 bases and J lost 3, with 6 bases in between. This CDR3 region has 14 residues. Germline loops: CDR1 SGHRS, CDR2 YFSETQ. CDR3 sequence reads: CASSFRVGANVLTF. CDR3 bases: TGCGCCAGCAGCTTCAGGGTTGGGGCCAACGTCCTGACTTTC.

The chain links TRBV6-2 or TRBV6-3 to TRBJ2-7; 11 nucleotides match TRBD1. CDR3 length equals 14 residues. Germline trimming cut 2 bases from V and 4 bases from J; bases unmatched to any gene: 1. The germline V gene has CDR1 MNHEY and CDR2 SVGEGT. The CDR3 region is CASSYGTGGYEQYF. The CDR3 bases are TGTGCCAGCAGTTACGGGACAGGGGGGTACGAGCAGTACTTC.

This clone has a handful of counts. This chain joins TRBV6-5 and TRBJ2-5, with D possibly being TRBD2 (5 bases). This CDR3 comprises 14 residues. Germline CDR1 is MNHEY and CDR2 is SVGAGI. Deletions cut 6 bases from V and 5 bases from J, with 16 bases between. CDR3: CASSRAIGEETQYF. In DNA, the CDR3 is TGTGCCAGCAGCCGGGCCATCGGGGAGGAGACCCAGTACTTC.

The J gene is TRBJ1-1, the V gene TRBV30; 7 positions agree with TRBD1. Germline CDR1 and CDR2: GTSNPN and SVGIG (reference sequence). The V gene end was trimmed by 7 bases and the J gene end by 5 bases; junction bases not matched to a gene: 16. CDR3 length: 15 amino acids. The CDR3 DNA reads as TGTGCCTCTCTCGGTAAGGGGGCCGGGAGAACTGAAGCTTTCTTT. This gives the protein CASLGKGAGRTEAFF.

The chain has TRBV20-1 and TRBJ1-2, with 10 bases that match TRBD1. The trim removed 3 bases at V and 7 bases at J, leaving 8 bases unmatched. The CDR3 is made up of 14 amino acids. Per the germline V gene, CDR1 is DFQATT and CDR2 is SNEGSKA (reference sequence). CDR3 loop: CSASSGQGHGGYTF. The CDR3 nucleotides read TGCAGTGCTAGTTCGGGACAGGGGCATGGTGGCTACACCTTC.

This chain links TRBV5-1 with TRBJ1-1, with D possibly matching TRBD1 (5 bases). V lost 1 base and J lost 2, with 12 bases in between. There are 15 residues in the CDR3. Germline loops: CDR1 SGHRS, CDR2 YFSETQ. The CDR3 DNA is TGCGCCAGCAGCTTGCTCGGGGGGGAAAACACTGAAGCTTTCTTT. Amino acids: CASSLLGGENTEAFF.

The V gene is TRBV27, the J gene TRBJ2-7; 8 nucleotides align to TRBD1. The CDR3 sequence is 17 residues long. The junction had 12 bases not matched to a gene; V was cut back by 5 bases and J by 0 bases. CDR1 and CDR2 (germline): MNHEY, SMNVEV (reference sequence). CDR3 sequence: CASSINPRGLSSYEQYF. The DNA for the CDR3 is TGTGCCAGCAGTATCAACCCCAGGGGGCTGAGCTCCTACGAGCAGTACTTC.

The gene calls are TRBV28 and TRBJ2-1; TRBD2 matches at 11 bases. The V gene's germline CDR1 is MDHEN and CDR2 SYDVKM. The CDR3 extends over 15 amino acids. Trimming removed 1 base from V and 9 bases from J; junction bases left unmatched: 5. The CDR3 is CASSLFTSGSTEQFF. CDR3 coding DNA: TGTGCCAGCAGTTTATTTACTAGCGGGAGTACTGAGCAGTTCTTC. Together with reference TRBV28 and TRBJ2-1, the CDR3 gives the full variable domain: DVKVTQSSRYLVKRTGEKVFLECVQDMDHENMFWYRQDPGLGLRLIYFSYDVKMKEKGDIPEGYSVSREKKERFSLILESASTNQTSMYLCASSLFTSGSTEQFFGPGTRLTVL.

The CDR3 region has the DNA TGTGCCAGCAGTTTTTCCCCTTCCTCTTTTAGCGAGGAGCTGTTTTTT. Protein sequence: CASSFSPSSFSEELFF. The chain recombines TRBV28 with TRBJ2-2; tentatively, D is TRBD2 (5 bases). The V end was cut by 3 bases, the J end by 10 bases, with 21 bases between. Germline V gene lookup returns CDR1 MDHEN and CDR2 SYDVKM. The CDR3 spans 16 residues.

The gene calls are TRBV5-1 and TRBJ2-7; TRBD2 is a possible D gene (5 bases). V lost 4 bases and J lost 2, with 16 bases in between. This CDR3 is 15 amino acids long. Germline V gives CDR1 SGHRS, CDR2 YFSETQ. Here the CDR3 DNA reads TGCGCCAGCAGCCCTTACCTCCGAGGGCCCTACGAGCAGTACTTC. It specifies CASSPYLRGPYEQYF.

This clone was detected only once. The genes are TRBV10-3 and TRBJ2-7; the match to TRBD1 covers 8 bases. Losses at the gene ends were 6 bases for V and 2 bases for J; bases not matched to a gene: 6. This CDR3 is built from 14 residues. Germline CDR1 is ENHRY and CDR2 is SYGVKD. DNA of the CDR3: TGTGCCATCAGCGGAGGGGGACAGGCCTACGAGCAGTACTTC. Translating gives CAISGGGQAYEQYF.

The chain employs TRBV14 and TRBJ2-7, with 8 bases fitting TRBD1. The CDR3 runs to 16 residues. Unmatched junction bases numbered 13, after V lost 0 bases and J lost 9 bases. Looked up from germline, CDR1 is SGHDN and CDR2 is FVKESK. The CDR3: CASSQDIGTGPRGQYF. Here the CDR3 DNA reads TGTGCCAGCAGCCAAGATATTGGGACAGGCCCGCGGGGGCAGTACTTC.

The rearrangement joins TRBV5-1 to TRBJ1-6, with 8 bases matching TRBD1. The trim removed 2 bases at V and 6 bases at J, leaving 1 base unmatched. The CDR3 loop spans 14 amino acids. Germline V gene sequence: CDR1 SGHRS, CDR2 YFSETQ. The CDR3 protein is CASSFDRGNSPLHF. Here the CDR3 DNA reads TGCGCCAGCAGCTTCGACAGGGGTAATTCACCCCTCCACTTT.

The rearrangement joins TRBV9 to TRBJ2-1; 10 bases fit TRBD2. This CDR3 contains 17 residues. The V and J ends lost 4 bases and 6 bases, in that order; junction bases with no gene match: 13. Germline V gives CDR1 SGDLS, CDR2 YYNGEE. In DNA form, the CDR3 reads TGTGCCAGCAGCCCAATTAGTGGGGCTAGCGGGAGCAATGAGCAGTTCTTC. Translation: CASSPISGASGSNEQFF.

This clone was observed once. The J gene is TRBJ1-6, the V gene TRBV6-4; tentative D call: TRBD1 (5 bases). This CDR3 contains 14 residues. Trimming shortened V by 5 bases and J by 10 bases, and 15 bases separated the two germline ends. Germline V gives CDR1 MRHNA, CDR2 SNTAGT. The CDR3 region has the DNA TGTGCCAGCAGTCCAGGCGGGGGATTCTCACCCCTCCACTTT. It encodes CASSPGGGFSPLHF.

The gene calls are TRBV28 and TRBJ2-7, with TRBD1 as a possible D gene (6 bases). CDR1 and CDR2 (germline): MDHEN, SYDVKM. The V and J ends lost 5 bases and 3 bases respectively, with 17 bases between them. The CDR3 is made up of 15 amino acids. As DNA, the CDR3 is TGTGCCAGCAGTCCCCCGGGACATAACCTCTACGAGCAGTACTTC. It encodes CASSPPGHNLYEQYF.

The CDR3 here is CAIATKDRGVGNTIYF. The DNA for the CDR3 is TGTGCCATCGCTACGAAGGACAGGGGGGTTGGAAACACCATATATTTT. The chain links TRBV10-3 to TRBJ1-3, with TRBD1 matching over 10 bases. The V gene end was trimmed by 8 bases and the J gene end by 3 bases; junction bases not matched to a gene: 10. Germline V lookup: CDR1 ENHRY, CDR2 SYGVKD. The CDR3 covers 16 residues.

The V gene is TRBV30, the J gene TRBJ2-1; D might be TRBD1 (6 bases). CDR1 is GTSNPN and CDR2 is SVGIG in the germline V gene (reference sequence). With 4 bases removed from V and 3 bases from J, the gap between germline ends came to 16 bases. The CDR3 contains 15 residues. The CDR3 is CAWTRTATIYNEQFF. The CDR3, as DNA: TGTGCCTGGACCCGGACAGCGACCATCTACAATGAGCAGTTCTTC.

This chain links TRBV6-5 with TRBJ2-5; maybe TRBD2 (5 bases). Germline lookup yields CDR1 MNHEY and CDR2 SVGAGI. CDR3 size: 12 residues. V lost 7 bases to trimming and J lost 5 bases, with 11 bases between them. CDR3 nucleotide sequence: TGTGCCAGCAACCGGGGAACGGAGACCCAGTACTTC. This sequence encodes CASNRGTETQYF.

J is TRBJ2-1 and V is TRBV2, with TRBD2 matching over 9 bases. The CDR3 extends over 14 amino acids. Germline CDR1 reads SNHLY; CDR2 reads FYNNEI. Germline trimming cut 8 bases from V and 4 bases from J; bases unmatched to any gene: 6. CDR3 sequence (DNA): TGTGCCAGCGTCCTAGCGGGATCATACAATGAGCAGTTCTTC. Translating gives CASVLAGSYNEQFF.

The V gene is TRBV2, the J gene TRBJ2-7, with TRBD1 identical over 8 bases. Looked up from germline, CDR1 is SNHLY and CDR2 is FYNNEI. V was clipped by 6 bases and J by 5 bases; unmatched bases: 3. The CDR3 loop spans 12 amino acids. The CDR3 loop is CASSDRGHEQYF. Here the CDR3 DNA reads TGTGCCAGCAGCGACAGGGGCCACGAGCAGTACTTC.

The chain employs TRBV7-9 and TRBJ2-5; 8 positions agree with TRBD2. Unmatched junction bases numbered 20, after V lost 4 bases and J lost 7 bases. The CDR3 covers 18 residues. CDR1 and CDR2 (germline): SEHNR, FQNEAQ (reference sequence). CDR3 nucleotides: TGTGCCAGCAGCTGGGATTCGGGGGGGAATCCACTTCTGGGGACCCAGTACTTC. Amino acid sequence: CASSWDSGGNPLLGTQYF.

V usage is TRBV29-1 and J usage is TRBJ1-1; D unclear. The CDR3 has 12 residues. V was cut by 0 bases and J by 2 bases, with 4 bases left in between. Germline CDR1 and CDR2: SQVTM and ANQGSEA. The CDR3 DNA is TGCAGCGTTGAAGAAGCAAACACTGAAGCTTTCTTT. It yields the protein CSVEEANTEAFF.